This T cell receptor (beta chain) was identified in a study of blood T cell repertoires in COVID-19. The assay was immunoSEQ multiplex PCR, and TCRdb's table has in-frame clones only and misses some. Among around 63,000 clones listed, roughly 86% were seen once. The sequence came from a man in his forties or fifties with active COVID-19. The sequencing input was peripheral blood.

In DNA form, the CDR3 reads TGTGCCACCAGCAGAGGGGAGACAGATACGCAGTATTTT. Its translation is CATSRGETDTQYF. V usage is TRBV15 and J usage is TRBJ2-3, with D possibly matching TRBD2 (5 bases). The V and J ends lost 1 base and 3 bases respectively, with 5 bases between them. CDR3 length: 13 amino acids. CDR1 and CDR2 from the germline V gene are LNHNV and YYDKDF (reference sequence).